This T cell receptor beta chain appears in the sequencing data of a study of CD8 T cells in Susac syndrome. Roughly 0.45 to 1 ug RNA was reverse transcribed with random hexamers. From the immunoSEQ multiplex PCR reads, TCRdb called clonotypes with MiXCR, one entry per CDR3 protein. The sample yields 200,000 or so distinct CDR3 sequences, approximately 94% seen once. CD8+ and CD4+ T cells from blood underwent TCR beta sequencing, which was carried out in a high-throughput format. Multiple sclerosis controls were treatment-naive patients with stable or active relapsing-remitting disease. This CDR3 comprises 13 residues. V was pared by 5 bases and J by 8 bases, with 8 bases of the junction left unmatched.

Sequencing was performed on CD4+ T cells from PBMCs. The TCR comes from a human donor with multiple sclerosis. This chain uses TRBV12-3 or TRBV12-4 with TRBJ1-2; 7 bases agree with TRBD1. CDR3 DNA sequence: TGTGCCAGCAGTATCGGGACAGAGAGGGGCTACACCTTC. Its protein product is CASSIGTERGYTF.